The next 32 T cell receptor beta chains were all read from a single sample in a study of T cell repertoires in cytomegalovirus infection. The antigens for these receptors are not known. TCRdb reprocessed the reads via MiXCR and lists one record per CDR3 protein. Among some 220,000 distinct CDR3 sequences listed, about 39% were seen once. Sequenced material: CD8+ T cells from cultured PBMCs, taken from culture after CMV antigen stimulation. The receptors shown here come from a human donor in good health (CMV status not recorded). Some clones in this sample may be carry-over from other donors' samples.

For the CDR3, the DNA is TGTGCCAGCAGCCCCCGGACTAGCGGGATGAACACCGGGGAGCTGTTTTTT. Amino acid sequence: CASSPRTSGMNTGELFF. The chain couples TRBV14 to TRBJ2-2; 12 bases match TRBD2. V shed 4 bases and J 1 base; nucleotides not matched to a gene: 4. Germline loops: CDR1 SGHDN, CDR2 FVKESK. CDR3 length: 17 residues. Full variable domain (outside the CDR3, taken from reference TRBV14 and TRBJ2-2): EAGVTQFPSHSVIEKGQTVTLRCDPISGHDNLYWYRRVMGKEIKFLLHFVKESKQDESGMPNNRFLAERTGGTYSTLKVQPAELEDSGVYFCASSPRTSGMNTGELFFGEGSRLTVL.

This chain connects TRBV7-6 to TRBJ1-1, with D uncertain. V was trimmed by 5 bases and J by 1 base, leaving 14 bases between them. The CDR3 consists of 15 residues. Germline CDR1 SGHVS, CDR2 FNYEAQ. The CDR3 region is CASSVLEETNTEAFF. The CDR3 DNA is TGTGCCAGCAGCGTCTTGGAGGAAACGAACACTGAAGCTTTCTTT.

Of note for this clonotype: No DNA is shown, since the ends of the CDR3 on it are uncertain; the CDR3 is the one TCRdb lists. This rearrangement joins TRBV27 to TRBJ2-3. The CDR3 sequence runs 13 residues, both termini included. Germline V gene sequence: CDR1 MNHEY, CDR2 SMNVEV (reference sequence). The CDR3 region is CASSSSVANTQYF.

This clonotype was seen more than once but under ten times. This chain joins TRBV28 and TRBJ1-5; tentative D call: TRBD1 (6 bases). CDR1 and CDR2 (germline): MDHEN, SYDVKM. The CDR3 contains 15 residues. Trimming cost V 6 bases and J 4 bases, with 16 bases left between them. CDR3 loop: CASSPFGTPNQPQHF. In DNA, the CDR3 is TGTGCCAGCAGCCCCTTCGGGACACCGAATCAGCCCCAGCATTTT.

The J gene is TRBJ2-7, the V gene TRBV7-6; D is possibly TRBD1 (5 bases). Germline lookup yields CDR1 SGHVS and CDR2 FNYEAQ. Trimming pared 11 bases from V and 6 bases from J, leaving 17 bases between. The CDR3 spans 12 residues. The CDR3 bases are TGTGCCGAAAAAGGGGAACTTGGCGAGCAGTACTTC. Protein sequence: CAEKGELGEQYF.

This clonotype was counted once. The J gene is TRBJ2-7, the V gene TRBV4-1, with TRBD2 identical over 10 bases. The CDR3 totals 16 residues. The J segment lost 2 bases and the V segment lost 0 bases, leaving 4 bases of the junction unmatched. Germline loops: CDR1 MGHRA, CDR2 YSYEKL. The CDR3 DNA reads as TGCGCCAGCAGCCAAGAAGGACTAGCGGCTGCCTACGAGCAGTACTTC. This sequence encodes CASSQEGLAAAYEQYF.

This clonotype has at least ten counts. V usage is TRBV27 and J usage is TRBJ2-5; D is undetermined. This CDR3 has 11 residues. With 6 bases removed from V and 5 bases from J, the gap between germline ends came to 7 bases. Germline V lookup: CDR1 MNHEY, CDR2 SMNVEV (reference sequence). The CDR3 loop is CASSLGETQYF. CDR3 DNA sequence: TGTGCCAGCAGCTTAGGGGAGACCCAGTACTTC.

The V gene is TRBV7-9, the J gene TRBJ1-2; D may be TRBD1 (5 bases). The CDR3 spans 16 residues. From germline, CDR1 is SEHNR and CDR2 FQNEAQ (reference sequence). Trimming left V 5 bases short and J 4 bases short, with 20 bases between. The DNA of the CDR3 is TGTGCCAGCAGCCCGTCCGGGGGGGGACTTACCTATGGCTACACCTTC. Protein sequence: CASSPSGGGLTYGYTF.

The sample holds a few counts of this clonotype. The genes are TRBV6-1 and TRBJ2-7; D unresolved. Trimming removed 6 bases from V and 2 bases from J, with 8 bases in between. Germline V gene data show CDR1 as MNHNS and CDR2 as SASEGT. This CDR3 region has 12 residues. The CDR3, as DNA: TGTGCCAGCAGGAAATTCGCCTACGAGCAGTACTTC. It translates to CASRKFAYEQYF.

This clonotype was seen a few times. The chain uses TRBV7-9 and TRBJ2-1; 9 nucleotides line up with TRBD1. This CDR3 is built from 16 residues. With 5 bases clipped from V and 1 base from J, the junction kept 6 bases outside the gene matches. The germline V gene has CDR1 SEHNR and CDR2 FQNEAQ (reference sequence). The CDR3 DNA is TGTGCCAGCAGCCCTACGGACAGGGGATCCTACAATGAGCAGTTCTTC. This translates into CASSPTDRGSYNEQFF.

This clonotype was found a few times. The V and J genes are TRBV7-2 and TRBJ2-1, with 7 bases that match TRBD2. V dropped 6 bases and J dropped 9; count of bases not matched to a gene: 11. Germline-derived CDR1 and CDR2 are SGHTA and FQGNSA. This CDR3 contains 14 residues. CDR3 in DNA: TGTGCCAGCAGTCAAAACCCCTCGGGGGGTGAGCAGTTCTTC. It encodes CASSQNPSGGEQFF.

The chain employs TRBV7-6 and TRBJ2-7; D perhaps matches TRBD2 (5 bases). The CDR3 totals 15 residues. The ends were cut back, 1 base at V and 0 bases at J, with 10 bases in the middle. CDR1 and CDR2 from the germline V gene are SGHVS and FNYEAQ. The CDR3 region has the DNA TGTGCCAGCAGCTTAGAGGCTAGCCCCTCCTACGAGCAGTACTTC. This encodes CASSLEASPSYEQYF.

Ten or more counts support this clonotype. This rearrangement joins TRBV7-2 to TRBJ1-1; D is ambiguous. CDR1 SGHTA and CDR2 FQGNSA come from the germline V gene. The CDR3 is made up of 12 amino acids. V gave up 9 bases and J gave up 6 bases, with 14 bases separating them. Here the CDR3 reads CARDGIGAEAFF. The CDR3 DNA reads TGTGCCAGGGACGGTATTGGGGCTGAAGCTTTCTTT.

V and J are TRBV10-3 and TRBJ2-3; 8 bases are shared with TRBD1. CDR3 size: 14 residues. The germline CDR1 and CDR2 sequences are ENHRY and SYGVKD. Trimming at V came to 5 bases and at J to 4 bases, leaving 5 bases not matched to a gene. The CDR3 protein is CAISLDREPDTQYF. In DNA form, the CDR3 reads TGTGCCATCAGTTTGGACAGGGAGCCAGATACGCAGTATTTT.

J is TRBJ2-7 and V is TRBV20-1, with TRBD1 matching 11 bases. Germline values: CDR1 DFQATT, CDR2 SNEGSKA (reference sequence). The CDR3 extends over 12 amino acids. CDR3 in amino acids: CRGQGETYEQYF. DNA of the CDR3: TGCAGGGGACAGGGGGAGACCTACGAGCAGTACTTC.

This chain connects TRBV20-1 to TRBJ1-6; 8 bases agree with TRBD1. V shed 1 base and J 9 bases; nucleotides not matched to a gene: 11. This CDR3 is 16 amino acids long. Germline values: CDR1 DFQATT, CDR2 SNEGSKA (reference sequence). The DNA for the CDR3 is TGCAGTGCTAGAGTCTCCGACAGGGGATTAGGTTCACCCCTCCACTTT. This encodes CSARVSDRGLGSPLHF.

The V and J genes are TRBV2 and TRBJ2-5; no reliable D call. The CDR3 has 11 residues. Trimming cost V 8 bases and J 13 bases, with 17 bases left between them. Looked up from germline, CDR1 is SNHLY and CDR2 is FYNNEI. CDR3 loop: CASSSTLPLYF. CDR3 sequence (DNA): TGTGCCAGCTCCTCGACTTTGCCCCTGTACTTC. The full variable domain, its missing parts supplied by reference TRBV2 and TRBJ2-5, is EPEVTQTPSHQVTQMGQEVILRCVPISNHLYFYWYRQILGQKVEFLVSFYNNEISEKSEIFDDQFSVERPDGSNFTLKIRSTKLEDSAMYFCASSSTLPLYFGPGTRLLVL.

In its sample, this clonotype was seen many times. This rearrangement joins TRBV14 to TRBJ1-1, with TRBD1 as a possible D gene (6 bases). Germline V gene lookup returns CDR1 SGHDN and CDR2 FVKESK. V lost 2 bases, J lost 4 bases, and 11 bases lay in between. This CDR3 contains 14 residues. CDR3 protein: CASSQTGGGTEAFF. CDR3 DNA: TGTGCCAGCAGCCAAACCGGGGGCGGCACTGAAGCTTTCTTT.

This clonotype was observed at least ten times. The J gene is TRBJ2-1, the V gene TRBV7-2; D uncertain. This CDR3 is built from 17 residues. The germline gives CDR1 SGHTA, CDR2 FQGNSA. The V end was cut by 5 bases, the J end by 1 base, with 18 bases between. This CDR3 is CASSPRLPARSYNEQFF. The CDR3 region has the DNA TGTGCCAGCAGCCCGAGACTGCCGGCACGGTCCTACAATGAGCAGTTCTTC. Supplemented by reference TRBV7-2 and TRBJ2-1, the full variable domain reads GAGVSQSPSNKVTEKGKDVELRCDPISGHTALYWYRQSLGQGLEFLIYFQGNSAPDKSGLPSDRFSAERTGGSVSTLTIQRTQQEDSAVYLCASSPRLPARSYNEQFFGPGTRLTVL.

Ten or more counts support this clonotype. V usage is TRBV7-8 and J usage is TRBJ2-7; D is undetermined. V shed 1 base and J shed 2 bases, with 12 bases lying between them. This CDR3 has 15 amino acids. The germline gives CDR1 SGHVS, CDR2 FQNEAQ. This CDR3 is CASSLERFSPYEQYF. In nucleotides, the CDR3 is TGTGCCAGCAGCTTAGAACGGTTTAGCCCCTACGAGCAGTACTTC.

The chain uses TRBV19 and TRBJ1-2, with unresolved D. V dropped 5 bases and J dropped 4 bases, with 11 bases sitting between them. Germline values: CDR1 LNHDA, CDR2 SQIVND (reference sequence). The CDR3 consists of 13 residues. The CDR3 region is CASSGAGRYGYTF. The CDR3 coding sequence is TGTGCCAGTAGTGGCGCAGGACGCTATGGCTACACCTTC.

The rearrangement uses TRBV2 and TRBJ2-3; 10 bases agree with TRBD1. V lost 3 bases to trimming and J lost 5 bases; unmatched junction nucleotides: 2. CDR1 is SNHLY and CDR2 is FYNNEI in the germline V gene. The CDR3 is 14 amino acids. The CDR3 protein is CASSEGQGIDTQYF. For the CDR3, the DNA is TGTGCCAGCAGTGAGGGACAGGGGATAGATACGCAGTATTTT. Filled out from reference TRBV2 and TRBJ2-3, the complete variable domain reads EPEVTQTPSHQVTQMGQEVILRCVPISNHLYFYWYRQILGQKVEFLVSFYNNEISEKSEIFDDQFSVERPDGSNFTLKIRSTKLEDSAMYFCASSEGQGIDTQYFGPGTRLTVL.

This clonotype occurred once. The chain uses TRBV2 and TRBJ2-5; 10 nucleotides agree with TRBD2. Germline CDR1 reads SNHLY; CDR2 reads FYNNEI. V was clipped by 2 bases and J by 2 bases; unmatched bases: 5. The CDR3 extends over 16 amino acids. DNA of the CDR3: TGTGCCAGCAGTGAACCCCTAGCGGGGGATCAAGAGACCCAGTACTTC. Its translation: CASSEPLAGDQETQYF.

The chain employs TRBV5-1 and TRBJ2-5, with TRBD2 matching 11 bases. J lost 0 bases, V lost 3 bases, and 1 base had no gene match. This CDR3 region has 15 residues. Germline V CDR1 and CDR2: SGHRS, YFSETQ. CDR3 amino acids: CASSSSGGNQETQYF. The CDR3 DNA sequence: TGCGCCAGCAGCTCTAGCGGGGGGAACCAAGAGACCCAGTACTTC.

In its sample, this clonotype was seen a few times. The rearrangement joins TRBV7-6 to TRBJ2-7; D call uncertain. The CDR3 contains 14 residues. With 2 bases removed from V and 4 bases from J, the gap between germline ends came to 12 bases. CDR1 and CDR2 from the germline V gene are SGHVS and FNYEAQ. This chain's CDR3 is CASSLTTAGYEQYF. The CDR3 DNA sequence: TGTGCCAGCAGCTTAACTACCGCCGGTTACGAGCAGTACTTC.

This clonotype appeared many times. This chain joins TRBV9 and TRBJ2-7; D possibly matches TRBD1 or TRBD2 (5 bases each). This CDR3 comprises 14 residues. Deletions cut 4 bases from V and 4 bases from J, with 15 bases between. Germline V gene data show CDR1 as SGDLS and CDR2 as YYNGEE. The CDR3 reads CASSPGTGLYEQYF. In DNA, the CDR3 is TGTGCCAGCAGCCCTGGGACGGGTCTTTACGAGCAGTACTTC. Drawing the rest from reference TRBV9 and TRBJ2-7, the complete variable domain is DSGVTQTPKHLITATGQRVTLRCSPRSGDLSVYWYQQSLDQGLQFLIQYYNGEERAKGNILERFSAQQFPDLHSELNLSSLELGDSALYFCASSPGTGLYEQYFGPGTRLTVT.

The chain has TRBV13 and TRBJ1-1, with TRBD1 matching 9 bases. The CDR3 spans 15 residues. Germline V gene data show CDR1 as PRHDT and CDR2 as FYEKMQ (reference sequence). After removal of 5 bases from V and 6 bases from J, the junction contained 10 bases not matched to a gene. CDR3 sequence (DNA): TGTGCCAGCAGCGCGCGACAGGGGGTATGGTCTGAAGCTTTCTTT. Translated, it gives CASSARQGVWSEAFF. Full variable domain (missing parts from reference TRBV13 and TRBJ1-1): AAGVIQSPRHLIKEKRETATLKCYPIPRHDTVYWYQQGPGQDPQFLISFYEKMQSDKGSIPDRFSAQQFSDYHSELNMSSLELGDSALYFCASSARQGVWSEAFFGQGTRLTVV.

This sequence joins TRBV12-3 or TRBV12-4 and TRBJ2-1; TRBD2 aligns across 13 bases. The CDR3 runs to 16 residues. J was trimmed by 7 bases and V by 6 bases; bases with no gene match: 9. The CDR3 loop is CASRQGLAGDMNEQFF. DNA of the CDR3: TGTGCCAGCAGACAAGGACTAGCGGGAGATATGAATGAGCAGTTCTTC.

The chain recombines TRBV7-9 with TRBJ1-1; D gene unclear. Trimming pared 0 bases from V and 0 bases from J, leaving 8 bases between. The CDR3 has 15 residues. CDR1 and CDR2 (germline): SEHNR, FQNEAQ (reference sequence). Here the CDR3 reads CASSLAREMNTEAFF. The CDR3 coding sequence is TGTGCCAGCAGCTTAGCGCGAGAAATGAACACTGAAGCTTTCTTT.

This sequence joins TRBV19 and TRBJ2-1; unclear D gene. CDR3 length: 14 amino acids. V was shortened by 5 bases and J by 5 bases, with 13 bases between the two germline ends. Germline lookup yields CDR1 LNHDA and CDR2 SQIVND (reference sequence). CDR3 residues: CASSWAVGDNEQFF. The DNA of the CDR3 is TGTGCCAGTAGTTGGGCAGTAGGCGACAATGAGCAGTTCTTC.

The chain carries TRBV7-9 and TRBJ2-1; TRBD1 matches 9 bases. The CDR3 is 15 residues long. Germline loops: CDR1 SEHNR, CDR2 FQNEAQ (reference sequence). With V trimmed by 5 bases and J by 6 bases, 8 bases remained unmatched. CDR3 bases: TGTGCCAGCAGCCCCCGGGACAGGGTAACCAATGAGCAGTTCTTC. Residues: CASSPRDRVTNEQFF.

This clonotype was picked up many times. This chain joins TRBV7-8 and TRBJ2-1; TRBD2 matches at 14 bases. Germline V gene lookup returns CDR1 SGHVS and CDR2 FQNEAQ. The CDR3 is 17 amino acids. Trimming took 5 bases from V and 8 from J; bases not matched to a gene: 11. CDR3 coding DNA: TGTGCCAGCAGCAGTGCCCGGACTAGCGGGAGGAGGGATGAGCAGTTCTTC. Encoded protein: CASSSARTSGRRDEQFF.